The subject of this entry is one T cell receptor beta chain. This specimen comes from a study of cytomegalovirus exposure and HLA in healthy donors. The CDR3 is made up of 13 amino acids. The ends were cut back, 4 bases at V and 5 bases at J, with 9 bases in the middle. Germline-derived CDR1 and CDR2 are MDHEN and SYDVKM. The table came from immunoSEQ multiplex PCR; TCRdb's copy has only in-frame clones and leaves some out. The sample consists of under 400,000 clones, 75% to 90% of them appearing once. Sequences were obtained from PBMCs. The V gene is TRBV28, the J gene TRBJ1-5, with D tentatively TRBD1 (6 bases). The sequence derives from a young woman in good health and CMV-seronegative. The CDR3 protein is CASSWQGHQPQHF. The DNA of the CDR3 is TGTGCCAGCAGTTGGCAGGGGCATCAGCCCCAGCATTTT.